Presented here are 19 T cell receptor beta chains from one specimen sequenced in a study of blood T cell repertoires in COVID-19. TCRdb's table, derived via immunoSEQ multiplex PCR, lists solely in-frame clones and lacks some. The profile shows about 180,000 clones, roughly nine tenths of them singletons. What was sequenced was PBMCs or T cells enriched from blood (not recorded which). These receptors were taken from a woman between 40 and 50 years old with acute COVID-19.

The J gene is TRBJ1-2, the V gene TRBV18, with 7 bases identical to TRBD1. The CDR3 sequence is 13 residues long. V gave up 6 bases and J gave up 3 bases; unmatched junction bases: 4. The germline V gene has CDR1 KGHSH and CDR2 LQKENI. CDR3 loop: CASSPQGDYGYTF. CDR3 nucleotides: TGTGCCAGCTCCCCCCAGGGGGACTATGGCTACACCTTC.

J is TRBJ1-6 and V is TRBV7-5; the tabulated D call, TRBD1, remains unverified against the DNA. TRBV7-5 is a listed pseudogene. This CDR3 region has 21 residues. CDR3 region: CVRSLSLGRTGGRSYNSPLHF. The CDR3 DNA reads TGTGTCAGAAGCCTCAGCCTGGGGCGAACAGGGGGGAGGTCCTATAATTCACCCCTCCACTTT.

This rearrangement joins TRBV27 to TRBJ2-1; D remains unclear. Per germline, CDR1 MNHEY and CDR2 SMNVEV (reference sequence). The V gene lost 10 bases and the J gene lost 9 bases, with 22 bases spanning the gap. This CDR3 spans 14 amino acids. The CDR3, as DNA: TGTGCCACCTCCTCTACCCCGTCATCCGGTGAGCAGTTCTTC. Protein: CATSSTPSSGEQFF.

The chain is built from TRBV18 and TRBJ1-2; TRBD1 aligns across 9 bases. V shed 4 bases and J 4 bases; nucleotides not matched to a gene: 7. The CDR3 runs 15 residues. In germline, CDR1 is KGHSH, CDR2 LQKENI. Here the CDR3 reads CASSRGQGSGYGYTF. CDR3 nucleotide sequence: TGTGCCAGCTCACGGGGACAGGGATCGGGCTATGGCTACACCTTC.

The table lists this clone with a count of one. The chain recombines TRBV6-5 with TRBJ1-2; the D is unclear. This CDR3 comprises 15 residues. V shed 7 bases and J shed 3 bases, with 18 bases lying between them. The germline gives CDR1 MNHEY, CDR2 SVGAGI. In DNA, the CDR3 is TGTGCCAGCATTCCAAGGAACGACGGGGACTATGGCTACACCTTC. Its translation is CASIPRNDGDYGYTF.

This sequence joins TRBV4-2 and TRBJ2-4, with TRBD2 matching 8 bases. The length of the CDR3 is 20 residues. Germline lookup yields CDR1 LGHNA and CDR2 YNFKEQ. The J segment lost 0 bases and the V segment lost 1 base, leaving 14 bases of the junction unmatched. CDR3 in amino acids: CASSQGERERRGLAKNIQYF. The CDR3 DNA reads TGTGCCAGCAGCCAAGGGGAGCGGGAGAGGAGGGGTCTAGCCAAAAACATTCAGTACTTC.

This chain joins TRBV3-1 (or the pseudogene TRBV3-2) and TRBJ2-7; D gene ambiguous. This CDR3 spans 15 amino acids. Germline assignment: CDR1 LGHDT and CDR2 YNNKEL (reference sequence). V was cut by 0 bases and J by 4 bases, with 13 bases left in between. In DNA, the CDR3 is TGTGCCAGCAGCCAAGATCCCCCCAAATCATACGAGCAGTACTTC. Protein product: CASSQDPPKSYEQYF.

The CDR3 loop reads CSVEVGLAGDPDTQYF. In DNA, the CDR3 is TGCAGCGTTGAAGTTGGACTAGCGGGAGATCCAGATACGCAGTATTTT. This chain connects TRBV29-1 to TRBJ2-3; 13 nucleotides match TRBD2. Germline V gene lookup returns CDR1 SQVTM and CDR2 ANQGSEA. This CDR3 contains 16 residues. The V and J ends lost 1 base and 4 bases, in that order; junction bases with no gene match: 5.

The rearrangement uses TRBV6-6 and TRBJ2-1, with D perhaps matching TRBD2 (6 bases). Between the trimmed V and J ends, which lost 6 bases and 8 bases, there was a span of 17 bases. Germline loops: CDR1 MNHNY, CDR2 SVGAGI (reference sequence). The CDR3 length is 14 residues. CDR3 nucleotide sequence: TGTGCCAGCAGCGCGGGGCCGGGTTTGGATGAGCAGTTCTTC. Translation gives CASSAGPGLDEQFF.

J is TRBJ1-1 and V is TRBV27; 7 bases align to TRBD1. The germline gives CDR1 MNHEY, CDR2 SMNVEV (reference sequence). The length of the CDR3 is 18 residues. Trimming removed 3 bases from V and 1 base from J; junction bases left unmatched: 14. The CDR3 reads CASSFTSRGRGRNTEAFF. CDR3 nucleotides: TGTGCCAGCAGTTTTACGAGTAGGGGCAGGGGGAGGAACACTGAAGCTTTCTTT.

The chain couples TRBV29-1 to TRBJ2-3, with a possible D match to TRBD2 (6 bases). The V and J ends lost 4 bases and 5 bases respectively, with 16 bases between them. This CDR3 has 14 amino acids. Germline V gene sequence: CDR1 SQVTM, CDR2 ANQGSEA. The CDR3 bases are TGCAGCGTTGCTGCGGGGCCCCGGGGAGATACGCAGTATTTT. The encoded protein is CSVAAGPRGDTQYF.

For the CDR3, the DNA is TGTGCCAGCAGCTTAGGAGGTGAGACTGAAGCTTTCTTT. Encoded protein: CASSLGGETEAFF. This chain links TRBV7-8 with TRBJ1-1; D is undetermined. Germline CDR1 and CDR2: SGHVS and FQNEAQ. Trimming removed 1 base at V and 5 bases at J, with 8 bases between. The CDR3 covers 13 residues.

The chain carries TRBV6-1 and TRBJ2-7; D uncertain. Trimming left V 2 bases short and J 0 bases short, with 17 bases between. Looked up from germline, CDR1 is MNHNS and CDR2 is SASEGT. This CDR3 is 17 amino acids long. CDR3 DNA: TGTGCCAGCAGTGAATTGCTCCGGGTTCCCCTCTCCTACGAGCAGTACTTC. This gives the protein CASSELLRVPLSYEQYF.

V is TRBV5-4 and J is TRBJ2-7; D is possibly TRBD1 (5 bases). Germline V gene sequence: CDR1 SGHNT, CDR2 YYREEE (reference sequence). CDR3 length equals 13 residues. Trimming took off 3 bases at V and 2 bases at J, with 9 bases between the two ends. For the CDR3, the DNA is TGTGCCAGCAGCTCCGACAGAACCTACGAGCAGTACTTC. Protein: CASSSDRTYEQYF.

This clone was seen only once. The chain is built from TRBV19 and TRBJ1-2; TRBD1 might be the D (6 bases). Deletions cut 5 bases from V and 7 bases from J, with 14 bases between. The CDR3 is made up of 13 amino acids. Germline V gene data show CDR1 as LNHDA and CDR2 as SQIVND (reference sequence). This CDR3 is CASSVQGDGGYTF. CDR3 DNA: TGTGCCAGTAGTGTACAGGGAGATGGTGGCTACACCTTC.

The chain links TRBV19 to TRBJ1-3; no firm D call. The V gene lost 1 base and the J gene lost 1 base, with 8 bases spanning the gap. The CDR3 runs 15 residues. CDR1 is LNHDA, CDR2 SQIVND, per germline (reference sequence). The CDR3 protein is CASSIVSGSGNTIYF. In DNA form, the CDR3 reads TGTGCCAGTAGTATAGTTTCGGGTTCTGGAAACACCATATATTTT.

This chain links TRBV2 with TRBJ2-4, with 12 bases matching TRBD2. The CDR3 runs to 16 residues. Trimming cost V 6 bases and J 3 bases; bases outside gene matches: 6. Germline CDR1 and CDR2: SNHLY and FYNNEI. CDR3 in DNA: TGTGCCAGCAGGGCTAGCGGGGGGGCCAGCAAAAACATTCAGTACTTC. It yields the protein CASRASGGASKNIQYF.

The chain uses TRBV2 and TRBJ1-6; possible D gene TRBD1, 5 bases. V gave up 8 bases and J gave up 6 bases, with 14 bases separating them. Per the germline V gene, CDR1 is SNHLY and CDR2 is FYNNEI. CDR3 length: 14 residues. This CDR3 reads CASQSIQGNSPLHF. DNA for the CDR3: TGTGCCAGCCAAAGCATCCAGGGTAATTCACCCCTCCACTTT.

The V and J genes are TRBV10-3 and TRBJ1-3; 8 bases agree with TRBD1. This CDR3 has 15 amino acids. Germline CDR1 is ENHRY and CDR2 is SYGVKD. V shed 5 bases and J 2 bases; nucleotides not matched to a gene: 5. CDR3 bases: TGTGCCATCAGTCCAGGACAGGGCGCTGGAAACACCATATATTTT. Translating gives CAISPGQGAGNTIYF.